This entry concerns a single T cell receptor beta chain. Its antigen is not known. The data originate from a study of cytomegalovirus exposure and HLA in healthy donors. Study outcomes and limitations: Within a later analysis, the majority of CMV-associated TCR beta chains appeared HLA-restricted. Most subjects' HLA-A and HLA-B alleles were reportedly predicted from TCR beta sequences.

CDR1 is LNHNV and CDR2 is YYDKDF in the germline V gene (reference sequence). CDR3 length: 17 residues. With 8 bases removed from V and 0 bases from J, the gap between germline ends came to 20 bases. Researchers ran the PCR with 60 Vbeta and 13 Jbeta primers. Measured with immunoSEQ multiplex PCR; TCRdb has only the in-frame clones, and not every one. Seen here are roughly 140,000 clones, around 79% observed once, and the top ten hold roughly 0.69%. All the people who gave samples were healthy bone marrow donors. V usage is TRBV15 and J usage is TRBJ2-1; possibly TRBD2 for D (6 bases). Input material: PBMCs. This receptor was identified in a male donor in good health and CMV-seronegative. CDR3 sequence: CATLGEPGLYSYNEQFF. Here the CDR3 DNA reads TGTGCCACCTTAGGAGAACCGGGACTTTACTCCTACAATGAGCAGTTCTTC. The complete variable domain, with remaining parts taken from reference TRBV15 and TRBJ2-1, reads DAMVIQNPRYQVTQFGKPVTLSCSQTLNHNVMYWYQQKSSQAPKLLFHYYDKDFNNEADTPDNFQSRRPNTSFCFLDIRSPGLGDTAMYLCATLGEPGLYSYNEQFFGPGTRLTVL.